Listed below are T cell receptor beta chains from one sample, sequenced in a study of cytomegalovirus exposure and HLA in healthy donors. Sequencing used immunoSEQ multiplex PCR; TCRdb keeps in-frame clones, though not all of them. The sample lists around 140,000 clones, 55% to 75% seen once, with approximately 4% in the top ten. The specimen was PBMCs. Receptors were obtained from a man aged 50-59 years in good health and CMV-seropositive. Both conserved end residues are part of each CDR3. A D gene is named only where the DNA matches it firmly. A clone size is listed for some rows: how often the clone was seen (once, few, many), or a class if it is expanded.

j_gene	abundance	d_gene	v_gene	CDR3nt	CDR3aa
TRBJ1-1	NA	NA	TRBV7-9	TGTGCCAGCGCGCGCCAGGGTGAAGCTTTCTTT	CASARQGEAFF
TRBJ1-2	NA	NA	TRBV7-2	TGTGCCAGCAGCACCCAGACAGGAAATCGGGGTGGCTACACCTTC	CASSTQTGNRGGYTF
TRBJ2-3	NA	TRBD1	TRBV10-3	TGTGCCATCAGTGAGGAGACCGGGACAGGGGCCACAGATACGCAGTATTTT	CAISEETGTGATDTQYF
TRBJ1-6	NA	NA	TRBV19	TGTGCCAGTAGTATTGCCGCTAGGAATTCACCCCTCCACTTT	CASSIAARNSPLHF
TRBJ2-5	NA	TRBD2	TRBV10-3	TGTGCCATCAGTGAACTAGCGGGAGCTATGAAGACCCAGTACTTC	CAISELAGAMKTQYF
TRBJ1-5	NA	NA	TRBV19	TGTGCCAGTACGGCACCTCCAAACAGGGCTAGCAATCAGCCCCAGCATTTT	CASTAPPNRASNQPQHF
TRBJ2-1	NA	NA	TRBV4-3	TGCGCCAGCAGTCCACGCGGCGGGACCGGACACGGTGAGCAGTTCTTC	CASSPRGGTGHGEQFF
TRBJ2-1	once	TRBD2	TRBV5-1	TGCGCCAGCAGTGGGCTAGCGGGCCCTGAGCAGTTCTTC	CASSGLAGPEQFF
TRBJ2-7	NA	TRBD1	TRBV6-1	TGTGCCAGCAGTGTCCGTTTGGACAGGCGCTACGAGCAGTACTTC	CASSVRLDRRYEQYF
TRBJ2-3	NA	TRBD1	TRBV19	TGTGCCAGTAGTATGGGACAGAGCACAGATACGCAGTATTTT	CASSMGQSTDTQYF
TRBJ2-1	few	NA	TRBV5-5	TGTGCCAGCAGCCCAACCTACAATGAGCAGTTCTTC	CASSPTYNEQFF
TRBJ1-5	few	NA	TRBV12-5	TGTGCTAGTGGTGATAACTTGGGCAATCAGCCCCAGCATTTT	CASGDNLGNQPQHF
TRBJ2-4	NA	TRBD2	TRBV27	TGTGCCAGCAGTGTGACTAGCGGGGTCAACATTCAGTACTTC	CASSVTSGVNIQYF
TRBJ1-2	NA	NA	TRBV10-3	TGTGCCATCAGTGAGGGACAGAGCTATGGCTACACCTTC	CAISEGQSYGYTF
TRBJ2-3	once	TRBD2	TRBV7-2	TGTGCCAGCAGCGGACGAGCGGGGGGCGGAGATACGCAGTATTTT	CASSGRAGGGDTQYF
TRBJ2-5	NA	NA	TRBV29-1	TGCAGCGTTGAATCGTCCGGGGGGCCGGAGACCCAGTACTTC	CSVESSGGPETQYF
TRBJ2-5	NA	TRBD2	TRBV4-2	TGTGCCAGCAGCCAAGATTTAAGTAGCGGGGAGACCCAGTACTTC	CASSQDLSSGETQYF
TRBJ1-1	once	NA	TRBV27	TGTGCCAGCAGTTTTCGACCGCCAGGGTCAGGCACTGAAGCTTTCTTT	CASSFRPPGSGTEAFF
TRBJ1-2	NA	NA	TRBV4-2	TGTGCCAGCAGCCAAGATTCCCGGACAGACCTTGGCTACACCTTC	CASSQDSRTDLGYTF
TRBJ2-5	NA	TRBD1	TRBV19	TGTGCCAGTAGCTTGGACAGGGTCATCGGAGAGACCCAGTACTTC	CASSLDRVIGETQYF
TRBJ1-5	NA	NA	TRBV18	TGTGCCAGCTCACCATTCGGACAGTCCAATCAGCCCCAGCATTTT	CASSPFGQSNQPQHF
TRBJ2-7	NA	TRBD2	TRBV7-9	TGTGCCAGCAGTAGATCTGAGCGGGAGTCCTACGAGCAGTACTTC	CASSRSERESYEQYF
TRBJ2-2	NA	NA	TRBV29-1	TGCAGCGTTGGTCATCCGAACACCGGGGAGCTGTTTTTT	CSVGHPNTGELFF
TRBJ1-5	NA	NA	TRBV9	TGTGCCAGCAGCGGCGGGATCCACAATCAGCCCCAGCATTTT	CASSGGIHNQPQHF
TRBJ2-7	NA	TRBD2	TRBV13	TGTGCCAGCAGCTGGAGAACTAGCGGGATTGACTTC	CASSWRTSGIDF
TRBJ2-2	few	NA	TRBV19	TGTGCCAGTAGTATTGACGGGGGGGAGCTGTTTTTT	CASSIDGGELFF
TRBJ1-4	NA	NA	TRBV2	TGTGCCAGCAGCCCCCAGGGGACACCTAATGAAAAACTGTTTTTT	CASSPQGTPNEKLFF
TRBJ1-1	NA	NA	TRBV5-6	TGTGCCAGCACCACCCTAGGGGGACGGAACACTGAAGCTTTCTTT	CASTTLGGRNTEAFF
TRBJ2-3	once	NA	TRBV7-9	TGTGCCAGCAGCTTAGAGTTCGGAGGTACAGATACGCAGTATTTT	CASSLEFGGTDTQYF
TRBJ1-2	few	NA	TRBV5-4	TGTGCCAGCAGCTTGGTTTTGTTGGGGGCGGTTTTTTATGGCTACACCTTC	CASSLVLLGAVFYGYTF
TRBJ2-7	NA	NA	TRBV7-2	TGTGCCAGCAGCTCCTCCACCCCGTCTAAGTACGAGCAGTACTTC	CASSSSTPSKYEQYF
TRBJ1-4	NA	NA	TRBV21-1	TGTGCCAGCACCCAACACCAAACTGGAGGGGAAGCAACTAATGAAAAACTGTTTTTT	CASTQHQTGGEATNEKLFF
TRBJ1-2	NA	NA	TRBV6-6	TGTGCCAGCACTTGGCAAGTCCCCTACGGGGGCTACACCTTC	CASTWQVPYGGYTF
TRBJ2-5	few	TRBD2	TRBV5-4	TGTGCCAGCAGCCGTTCTGGTGGGGCGGGGGAGGAGACCCAGTACTTC	CASSRSGGAGEETQYF
TRBJ1-2	NA	TRBD1	TRBV19	TGTGCCAGTATCGATAGACAGGGGGCGATCCATGGCTACACCTTC	CASIDRQGAIHGYTF
TRBJ1-2	once	TRBD1	TRBV10-3	TGTGCCATCAGAGGGACAGGGGACACCTATGGCTACACCTTC	CAIRGTGDTYGYTF
TRBJ2-7	NA	TRBD1	TRBV5-1	TGCGCCAGCAGCCCACTGACAGGGAACTACGAGCAGTACTTC	CASSPLTGNYEQYF
TRBJ2-1	NA	TRBD1	TRBV4-2	TGTGCCAGCAGCCTAACCGGGACAGGTGACTACAATGAGCAGTTCTTC	CASSLTGTGDYNEQFF
TRBJ2-5	few	NA	TRBV5-1	TGCGCCAGCAGCTTGGGGCTCCAACAGAGAGAGACCCAGTACTTC	CASSLGLQQRETQYF
TRBJ1-1	few	NA	TRBV18	TGTGCCAGCTCACCAAGTATCGGGGGAGACACTGAAGCTTTCTTT	CASSPSIGGDTEAFF
TRBJ1-5	NA	TRBD1	TRBV10-3	TGTGCCACCGGGACAGGGAGTCAGCCCCAGCATTTT	CATGTGSQPQHF
TRBJ1-5	few	NA	TRBV7-6	TGTGCCAGCAGCACAGGGACGGATAGCAATCAGCCCCAGCATTTT	CASSTGTDSNQPQHF
TRBJ1-1	NA	TRBD1	TRBV7-2	TGTGCCAGCAGCTCAACGACAGGGGCCACTGAAGCTTTCTTT	CASSSTTGATEAFF
TRBJ2-1	NA	NA	TRBV4-1	TGCGCCAGCAGCCCATCGCGGGTAGGGAGGAATGAGCAGTTCTTC	CASSPSRVGRNEQFF
TRBJ2-5	NA	TRBD2	TRBV11-2	TGTGCCAGCAGCGGAAGACTAGCGGGGGGTCAAGAGACCCAGTACTTC	CASSGRLAGGQETQYF
TRBJ2-7	few	TRBD2	TRBV6-1	TGTGCCAGCAGCGGGACTAGCGGGGGGGCTTACGAGCAGTACTTC	CASSGTSGGAYEQYF
TRBJ2-2	NA	TRBD1	TRBV6-5	TGTGCCACCCCTAGGGGACAGGGAAGAACCGGGGAGCTGTTTTTT	CATPRGQGRTGELFF
TRBJ1-2	NA	TRBD1	TRBV16	TGTGCCAGCAGCCATATCCGGGACAGATATGGCTACACCTTC	CASSHIRDRYGYTF